This T cell receptor beta chain is drawn from a study of T cells in localized non-small cell lung cancer. Findings and caveats of the study: Only one tumor region was sequenced, so heterogeneity remains possible. In adjacent lung appeared a median roughly 56 of the top 100 tumor clones. Those with higher blood T cell density had longer overall survival.

As to this clone: The antigen is unknown.

Assay: immunoSEQ multiplex PCR; the TCRdb copy retains only in-frame clones and omits some. The sample has 35,000 to 40,000 clones; about 90% are singletons. Germline CDR1 and CDR2: SNHLY and FYNNEI. Deletions cut 7 bases from V and 0 bases from J, with 13 bases between. This CDR3 spans 14 amino acids. The J gene is TRBJ2-7, the V gene TRBV2; perhaps TRBD1 as D (5 bases). The sequencing here drew on peripheral blood, taken before any cancer treatment. The TCR originated in a woman aged 40-70 years with stage I lung adenocarcinoma. The CDR3 DNA reads as TGTGCCAGCACCCTGGGGCGGAGCTCCTACGAGCAGTACTTC. Translated: CASTLGRSSYEQYF.